The rows below give T cell receptor beta chains drawn from one sample of a study of cytomegalovirus exposure and HLA in healthy donors. Sequenced by immunoSEQ multiplex PCR; TCRdb stores in-frame clones only, minus some. The sample holds 310,000 or so clones, around nine tenths seen once. Sequenced material: PBMCs. Receptors were obtained from a young woman in good health and CMV-seronegative. Both conserved end residues are trimmed from each CDR3. Fields, in order: V gene, CDR3 protein.

V: TRBV7-9
CDR3: SSSPAGSNQPQH

V: TRBV5-6
CDR3: ASSLAQGTGELF

V: TRBV25-1
CDR3: ASSVLGTVETQY

V: TRBV27
CDR3: ASSAQGFDGYT

V: TRBV27
CDR3: ASSSLRWGVSGANVLT

V: TRBV4-1
CDR3: ASSYQETQY

V: TRBV13
CDR3: ASSLGAGARLRYEQY

V: TRBV4-1
CDR3: ASSRPIAGEYEQY

V: TRBV7-7
CDR3: ASSLAGGYTQY

V: TRBV9
CDR3: ASSVDPGGTEAF

V: TRBV6-1
CDR3: ASNSGDHSYEQY

V: TRBV7-7
CDR3: AGSSGPGQSYEQY

V: TRBV7-8
CDR3: ASSLLVTGNTIY

V: TRBV18
CDR3: ASSPPFPGEAF

V: TRBV6-6
CDR3: ASSGSVGGSYNEQF

V: TRBV28
CDR3: ASSTGTASYNEQF

V: TRBV5-8
CDR3: ASSSKTDAANYGYT

V: TRBV19
CDR3: ASSAGTGLEQY

V: TRBV9
CDR3: ASSAKASGAAYEQY

V: TRBV25-1
CDR3: ASIGDAEKLF

V: TRBV11-2
CDR3: ASSLETGGRSTEAF